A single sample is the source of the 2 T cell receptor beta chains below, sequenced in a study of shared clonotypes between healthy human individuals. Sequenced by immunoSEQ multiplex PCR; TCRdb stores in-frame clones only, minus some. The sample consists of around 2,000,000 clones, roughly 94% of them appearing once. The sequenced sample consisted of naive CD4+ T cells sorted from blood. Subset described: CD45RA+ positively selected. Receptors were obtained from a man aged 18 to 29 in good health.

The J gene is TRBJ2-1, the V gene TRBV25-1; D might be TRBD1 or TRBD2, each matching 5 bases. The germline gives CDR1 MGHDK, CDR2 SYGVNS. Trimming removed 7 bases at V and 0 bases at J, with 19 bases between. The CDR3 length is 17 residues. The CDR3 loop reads CASTDSGRASSYNEQFF. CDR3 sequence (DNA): TGTGCCAGCACCGACTCGGGGCGGGCAAGCTCCTACAATGAGCAGTTCTTC.

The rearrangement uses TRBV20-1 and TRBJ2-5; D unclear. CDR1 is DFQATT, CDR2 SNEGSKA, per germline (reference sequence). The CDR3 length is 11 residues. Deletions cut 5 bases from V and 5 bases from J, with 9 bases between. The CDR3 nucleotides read TGCAGTGCTTTACGGGCCGAGACCCAGTACTTC. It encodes CSALRAETQYF.